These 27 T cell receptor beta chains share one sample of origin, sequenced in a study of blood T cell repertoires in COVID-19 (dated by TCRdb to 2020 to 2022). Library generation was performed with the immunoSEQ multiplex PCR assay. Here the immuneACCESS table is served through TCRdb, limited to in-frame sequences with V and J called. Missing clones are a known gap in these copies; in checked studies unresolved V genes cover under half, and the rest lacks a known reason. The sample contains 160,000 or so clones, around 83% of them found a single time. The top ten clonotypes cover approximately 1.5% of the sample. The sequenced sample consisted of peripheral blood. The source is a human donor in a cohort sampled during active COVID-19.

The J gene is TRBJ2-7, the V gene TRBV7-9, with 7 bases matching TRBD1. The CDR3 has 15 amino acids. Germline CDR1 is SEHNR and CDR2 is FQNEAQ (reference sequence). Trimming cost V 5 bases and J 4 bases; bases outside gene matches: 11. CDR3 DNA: TGTGCCAGCAGCCGGCAGACAGGGATGTCGTACGAGCAGTACTTC. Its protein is CASSRQTGMSYEQYF.

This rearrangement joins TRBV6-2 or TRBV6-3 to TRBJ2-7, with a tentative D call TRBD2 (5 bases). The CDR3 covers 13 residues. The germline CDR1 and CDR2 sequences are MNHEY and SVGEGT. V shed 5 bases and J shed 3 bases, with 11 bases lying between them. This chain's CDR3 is CASSGRGLYEQYF. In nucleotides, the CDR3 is TGTGCCAGCAGTGGACGAGGGCTCTACGAGCAGTACTTC.

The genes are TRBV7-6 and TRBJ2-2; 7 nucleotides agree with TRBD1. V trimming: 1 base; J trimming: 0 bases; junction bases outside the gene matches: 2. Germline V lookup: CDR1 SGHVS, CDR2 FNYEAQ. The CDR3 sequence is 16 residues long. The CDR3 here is CASSLGGTANTGELFF. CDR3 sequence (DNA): TGTGCCAGCAGCTTAGGAGGGACAGCGAACACCGGGGAGCTGTTTTTT.

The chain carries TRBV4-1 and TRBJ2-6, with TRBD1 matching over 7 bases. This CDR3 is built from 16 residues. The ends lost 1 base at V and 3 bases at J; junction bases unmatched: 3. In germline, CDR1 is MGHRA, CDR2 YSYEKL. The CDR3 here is CASSQVQGFGANVLTF. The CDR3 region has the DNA TGCGCCAGCAGCCAAGTACAGGGGTTTGGGGCCAACGTCCTGACTTTC.

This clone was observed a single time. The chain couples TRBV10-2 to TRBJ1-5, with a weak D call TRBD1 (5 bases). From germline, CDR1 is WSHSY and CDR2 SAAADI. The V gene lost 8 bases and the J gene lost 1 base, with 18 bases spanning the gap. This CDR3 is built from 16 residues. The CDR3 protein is CASGGRLGESNQPQHF. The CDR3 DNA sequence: TGCGCCAGCGGGGGGAGGTTGGGGGAGAGCAATCAGCCCCAGCATTTT.

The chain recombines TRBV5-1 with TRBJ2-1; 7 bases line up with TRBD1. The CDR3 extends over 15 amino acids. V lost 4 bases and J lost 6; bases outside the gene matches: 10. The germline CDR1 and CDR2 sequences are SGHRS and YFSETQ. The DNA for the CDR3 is TGCGCCAGCAGCCCCAAGACAGGGATTGGCAATGAGCAGTTCTTC. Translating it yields CASSPKTGIGNEQFF.

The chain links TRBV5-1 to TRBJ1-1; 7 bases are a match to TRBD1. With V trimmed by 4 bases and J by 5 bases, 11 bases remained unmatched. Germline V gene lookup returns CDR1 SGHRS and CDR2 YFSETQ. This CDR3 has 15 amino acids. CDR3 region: CASSIGTVTRTEAFF. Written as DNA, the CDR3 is TGCGCCAGCAGCATCGGGACAGTAACTCGAACTGAAGCTTTCTTT.

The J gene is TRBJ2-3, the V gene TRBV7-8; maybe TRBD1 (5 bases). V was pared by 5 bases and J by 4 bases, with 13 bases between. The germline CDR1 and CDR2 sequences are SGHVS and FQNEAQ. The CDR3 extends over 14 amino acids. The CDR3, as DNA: TGTGCCAGCAGCCCTGGACAAATCCCAGATACGCAGTATTTT. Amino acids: CASSPGQIPDTQYF.

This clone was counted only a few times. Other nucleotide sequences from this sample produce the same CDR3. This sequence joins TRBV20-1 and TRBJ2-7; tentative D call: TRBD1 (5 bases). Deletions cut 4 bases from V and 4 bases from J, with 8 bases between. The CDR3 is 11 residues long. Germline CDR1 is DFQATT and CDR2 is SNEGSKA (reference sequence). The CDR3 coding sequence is TGCAGTGCTAAGCAGGGATACGAGCAGTACTTC. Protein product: CSAKQGYEQYF.

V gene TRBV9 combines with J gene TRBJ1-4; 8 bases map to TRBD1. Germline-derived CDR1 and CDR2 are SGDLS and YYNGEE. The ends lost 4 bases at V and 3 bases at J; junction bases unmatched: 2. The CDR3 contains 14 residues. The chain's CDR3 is CASSPQGANEKLFF. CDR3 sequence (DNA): TGTGCCAGCAGCCCACAGGGGGCTAATGAAAAACTGTTTTTT.

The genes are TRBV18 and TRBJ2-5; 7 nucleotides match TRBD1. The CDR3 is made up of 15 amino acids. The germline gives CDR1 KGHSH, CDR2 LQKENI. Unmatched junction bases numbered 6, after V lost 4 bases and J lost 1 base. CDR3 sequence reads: CASSRDRVTQETQYF. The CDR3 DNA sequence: TGTGCCAGCTCACGCGACAGGGTAACCCAAGAGACCCAGTACTTC.

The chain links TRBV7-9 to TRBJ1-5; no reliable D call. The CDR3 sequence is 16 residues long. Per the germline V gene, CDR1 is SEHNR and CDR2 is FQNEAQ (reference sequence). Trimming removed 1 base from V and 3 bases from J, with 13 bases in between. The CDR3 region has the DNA TGTGCCAGCAGCTTAGAATTTGGCAGTCTCAATCAGCCCCAGCATTTT. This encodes CASSLEFGSLNQPQHF.

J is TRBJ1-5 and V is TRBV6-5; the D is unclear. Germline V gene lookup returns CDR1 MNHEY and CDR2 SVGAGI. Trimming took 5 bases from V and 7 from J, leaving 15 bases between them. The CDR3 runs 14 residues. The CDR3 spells CASSTDRVRQPQHF. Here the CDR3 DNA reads TGTGCCAGCAGTACGGATCGGGTACGGCAGCCCCAGCATTTT.

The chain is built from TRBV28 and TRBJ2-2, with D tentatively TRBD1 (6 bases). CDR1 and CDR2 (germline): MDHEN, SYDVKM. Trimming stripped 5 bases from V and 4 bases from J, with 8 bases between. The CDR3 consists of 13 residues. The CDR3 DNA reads TGTGCCAGCAGTCGAGGGGGCACCGGGGAGCTGTTTTTT. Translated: CASSRGGTGELFF.

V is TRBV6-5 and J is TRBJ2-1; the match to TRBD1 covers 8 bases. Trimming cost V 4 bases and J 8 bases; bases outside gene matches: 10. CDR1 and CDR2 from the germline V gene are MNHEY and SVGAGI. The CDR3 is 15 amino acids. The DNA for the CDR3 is TGTGCCAGCAGTTCGAGTCAGGGGGCGATGTATGAGCAGTTCTTC. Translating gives CASSSSQGAMYEQFF.

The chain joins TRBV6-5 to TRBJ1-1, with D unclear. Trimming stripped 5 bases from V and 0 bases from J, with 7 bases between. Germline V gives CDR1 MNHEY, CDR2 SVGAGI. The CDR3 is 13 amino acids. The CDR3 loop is CASSNSLNTEAFF. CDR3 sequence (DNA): TGTGCCAGCAGTAACAGTTTGAACACTGAAGCTTTCTTT.

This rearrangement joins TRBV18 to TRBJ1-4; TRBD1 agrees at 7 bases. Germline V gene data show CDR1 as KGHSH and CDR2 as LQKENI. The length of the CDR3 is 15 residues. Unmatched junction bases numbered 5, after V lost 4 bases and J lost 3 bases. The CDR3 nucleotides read TGTGCCAGCTCACAACAGGGGAATGCTAATGAAAAACTGTTTTTT. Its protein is CASSQQGNANEKLFF. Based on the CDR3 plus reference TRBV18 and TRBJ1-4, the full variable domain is NAGVMQNPRHLVRRRGQEARLRCSPMKGHSHVYWYRQLPEEGLKFMVYLQKENIIDESGMPKERFSAEFPKEGPSILRIQQVVRGDSAAYFCASSQQGNANEKLFFGSGTQLSVL.

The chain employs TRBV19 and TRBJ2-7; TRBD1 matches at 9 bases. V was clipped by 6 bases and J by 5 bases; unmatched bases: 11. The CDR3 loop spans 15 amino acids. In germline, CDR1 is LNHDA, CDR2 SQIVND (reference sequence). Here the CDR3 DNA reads TGTGCCAGTAGGTCATACACAGGGGGCTCTGACGAGCAGTACTTC. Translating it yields CASRSYTGGSDEQYF. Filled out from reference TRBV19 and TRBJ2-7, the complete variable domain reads DGGITQSPKYLFRKEGQNVTLSCEQNLNHDAMYWYRQDPGQGLRLIYYSQIVNDFQKGDIAEGYSVSREKKESFPLTVTSAQKNPTAFYLCASRSYTGGSDEQYFGPGTRLTVT.

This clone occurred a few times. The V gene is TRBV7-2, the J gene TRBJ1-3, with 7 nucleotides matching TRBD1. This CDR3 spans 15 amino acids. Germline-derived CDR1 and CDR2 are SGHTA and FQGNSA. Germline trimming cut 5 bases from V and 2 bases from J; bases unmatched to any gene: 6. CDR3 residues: CASSRTGKTGNTIYF. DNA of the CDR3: TGTGCCAGCAGCCGGACAGGAAAAACTGGAAACACCATATATTTT.

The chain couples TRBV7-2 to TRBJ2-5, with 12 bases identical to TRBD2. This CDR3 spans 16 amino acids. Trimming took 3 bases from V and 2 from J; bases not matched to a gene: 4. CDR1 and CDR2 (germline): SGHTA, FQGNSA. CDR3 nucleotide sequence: TGTGCCAGCAGCTTGACTAGCGGGAGTGGGCAAGAGACCCAGTACTTC. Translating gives CASSLTSGSGQETQYF.

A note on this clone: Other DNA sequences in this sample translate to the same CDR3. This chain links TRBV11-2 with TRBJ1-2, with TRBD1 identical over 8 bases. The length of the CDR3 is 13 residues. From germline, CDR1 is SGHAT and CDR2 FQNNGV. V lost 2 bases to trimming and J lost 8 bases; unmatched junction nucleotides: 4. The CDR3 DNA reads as TGTGCCAGCAGCTTACGGACAGGGACCGGCTACACCTTC. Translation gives CASSLRTGTGYTF.

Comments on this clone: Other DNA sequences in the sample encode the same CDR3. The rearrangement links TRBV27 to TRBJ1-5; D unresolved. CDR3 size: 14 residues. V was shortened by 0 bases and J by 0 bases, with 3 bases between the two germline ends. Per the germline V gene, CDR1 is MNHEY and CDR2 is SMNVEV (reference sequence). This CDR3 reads CASSLSSSNQPQHF. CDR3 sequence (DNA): TGTGCCAGCAGTTTATCCAGTAGCAATCAGCCCCAGCATTTT.

CDR3 sequence: CSGRYGGNTEAFF. CDR3 DNA sequence: TGCAGCGGGAGGTACGGGGGTAACACTGAAGCTTTCTTT. The V and J genes are TRBV29-1 and TRBJ1-1, with a tentative D call TRBD1 (5 bases). CDR3 length equals 13 residues. V gave up 7 bases and J gave up 2 bases, with 14 bases separating them. CDR1 is SQVTM and CDR2 is ANQGSEA in the germline V gene. The whole variable domain, remainder taken from reference TRBV29-1 and TRBJ1-1, is SAVISQKPSRDICQRGTSLTIQCQVDSQVTMMFWYRQQPGQSLTLIATANQGSEATYESGFVIDKFPISRPNLTFSTLTVSNMSPEDSSIYLCSGRYGGNTEAFFGQGTRLTVV.

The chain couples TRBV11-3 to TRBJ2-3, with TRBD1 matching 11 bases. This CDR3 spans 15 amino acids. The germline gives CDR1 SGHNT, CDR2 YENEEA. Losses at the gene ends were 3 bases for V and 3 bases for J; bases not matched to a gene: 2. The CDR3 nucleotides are TGTGCCAGCAGCTTTGGGACAGGGGGTACAGATACGCAGTATTTT. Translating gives CASSFGTGGTDTQYF.

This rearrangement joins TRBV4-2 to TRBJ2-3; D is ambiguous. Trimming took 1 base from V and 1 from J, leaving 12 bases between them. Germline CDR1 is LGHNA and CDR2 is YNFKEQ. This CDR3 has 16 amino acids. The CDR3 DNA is TGTGCCAGCAGCCAAGGAAATAGCCTCGGCACAGATACGCAGTATTTT. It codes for CASSQGNSLGTDTQYF.

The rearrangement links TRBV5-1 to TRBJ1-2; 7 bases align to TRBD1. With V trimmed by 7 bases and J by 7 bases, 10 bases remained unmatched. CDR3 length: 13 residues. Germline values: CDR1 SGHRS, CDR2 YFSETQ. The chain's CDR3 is CASGSTGVSGYTF. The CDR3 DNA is TGCGCCAGCGGATCCACAGGGGTTAGTGGCTACACCTTC. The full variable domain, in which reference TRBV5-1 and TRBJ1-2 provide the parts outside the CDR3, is KAGVTQTPRYLIKTRGQQVTLSCSPISGHRSVSWYQQTPGQGLQFLFEYFSETQRNKGNFPGRFSGRQFSNSRSEMNVSTLELGDSALYLCASGSTGVSGYTFGSGTRLTVV.

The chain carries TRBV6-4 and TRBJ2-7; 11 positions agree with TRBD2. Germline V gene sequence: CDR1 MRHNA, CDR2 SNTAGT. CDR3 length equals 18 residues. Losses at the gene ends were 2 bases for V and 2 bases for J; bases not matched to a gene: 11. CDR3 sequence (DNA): TGTGCCAGCAGTGACCCCCCCCCGTCTAGCGGGAGGCCCTACGAGCAGTACTTC. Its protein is CASSDPPPSSGRPYEQYF.